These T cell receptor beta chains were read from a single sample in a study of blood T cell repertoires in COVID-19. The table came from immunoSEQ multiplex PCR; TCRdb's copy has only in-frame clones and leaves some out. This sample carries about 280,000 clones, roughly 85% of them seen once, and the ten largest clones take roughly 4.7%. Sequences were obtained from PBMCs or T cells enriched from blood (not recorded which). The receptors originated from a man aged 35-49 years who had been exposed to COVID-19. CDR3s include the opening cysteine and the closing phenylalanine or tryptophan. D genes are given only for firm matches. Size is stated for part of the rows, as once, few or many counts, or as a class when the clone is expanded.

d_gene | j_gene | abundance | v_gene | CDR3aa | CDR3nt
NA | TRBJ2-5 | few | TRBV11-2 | CASSLKTAGARTQYF | TGTGCCAGCAGCCTAAAGACGGCGGGGGCCCGGACCCAGTACTTC
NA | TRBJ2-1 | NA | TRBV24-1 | CATSDSQGSPLYNEQFF | TGTGCCACCAGTGATTCCCAGGGGTCCCCCCTATACAATGAGCAGTTCTTC
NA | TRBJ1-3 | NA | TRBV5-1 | CASSFTGRSTGNTIYF | TGCGCCAGCAGCTTCACAGGGCGGTCGACTGGAAACACCATATATTTT
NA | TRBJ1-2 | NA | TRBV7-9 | CASSPTARAGNGYTF | TGTGCCAGCAGCCCAACGGCCCGGGCAGGGAATGGCTACACCTTC
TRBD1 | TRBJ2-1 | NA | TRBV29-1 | CSVGVQGAYNEQFF | TGCAGCGTCGGAGTTCAGGGGGCGTACAATGAGCAGTTCTTC
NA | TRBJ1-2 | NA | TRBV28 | CASSLRVQGGGYTF | TGTGCCAGCAGTTTGCGGGTGCAGGGAGGTGGCTACACCTTC
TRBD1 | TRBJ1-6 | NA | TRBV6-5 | CASSLQGTLYNSPLHF | TGTGCCAGCAGTTTACAGGGGACACTCTATAATTCACCCCTCCACTTT
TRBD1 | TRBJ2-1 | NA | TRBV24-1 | CATSDTGQGYNEQFF | TGTGCCACCAGTGATACGGGACAGGGATACAATGAGCAGTTCTTC
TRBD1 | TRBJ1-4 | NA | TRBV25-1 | CASSDRGREKLFF | TGTGCCAGCAGTGACAGGGGGCGCGAAAAACTGTTTTTT
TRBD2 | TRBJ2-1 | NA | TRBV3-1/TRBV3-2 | CASSQESSGRSGNEQFF | TGTGCCAGCAGCCAAGAGTCTAGCGGGAGATCTGGCAATGAGCAGTTCTTC
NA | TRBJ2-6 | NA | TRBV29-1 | CSAAYSGANVLTF | TGCAGCGCAGCTTACTCTGGGGCCAACGTCCTGACTTTC
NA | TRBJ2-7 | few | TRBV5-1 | CASSPAGLYEQYF | TGCGCCAGCAGCCCCGCGGGGCTCTACGAGCAGTACTTC
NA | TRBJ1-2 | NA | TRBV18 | CASSPQDRSSGYTF | TGTGCCAGCTCACCACAAGACCGCTCTAGTGGCTACACCTTC
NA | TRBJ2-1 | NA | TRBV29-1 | CSVAVGSNEQFF | TGCAGCGTGGCGGTCGGCTCCAATGAGCAGTTCTTC
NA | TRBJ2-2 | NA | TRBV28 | CASSPINRVTGELFF | TGTGCCAGCAGTCCCATAAACAGGGTCACAGGGGAGCTGTTTTTT
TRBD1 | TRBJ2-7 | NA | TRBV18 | CASSPRGQGSGEQYF | TGTGCCAGCTCACCACGGGGACAGGGGTCTGGAGAGCAGTACTTC
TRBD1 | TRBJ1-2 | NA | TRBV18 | CASSPRGTGSIYGYTF | TGTGCCAGCTCACCACGAGGGACAGGTTCTATCTATGGCTACACCTTC
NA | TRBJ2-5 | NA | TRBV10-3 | CAIRSGRDNQETQYF | TGTGCCATCAGGTCAGGGCGTGACAACCAAGAGACCCAGTACTTC
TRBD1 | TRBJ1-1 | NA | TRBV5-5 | CASSWDRRNTEAFF | TGTGCCAGCAGCTGGGACAGGAGGAACACTGAAGCTTTCTTT
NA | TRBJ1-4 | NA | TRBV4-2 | CASSQRQDEKLFF | TGTGCCAGCAGCCAACGCCAGGATGAAAAACTGTTTTTT
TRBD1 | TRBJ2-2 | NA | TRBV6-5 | CASNRDRGSGELFF | TGTGCCAGCAACAGGGACAGGGGTTCTGGGGAGCTGTTTTTT
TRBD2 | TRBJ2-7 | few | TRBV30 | CAWSPGLAGYEQYF | TGTGCCTGGAGTCCCGGACTAGCGGGATACGAGCAGTACTTC
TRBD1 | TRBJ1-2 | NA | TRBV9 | CASSARDRVSGYTF | TGTGCCAGCAGCGCCCGCGACAGGGTCTCTGGCTACACCTTC
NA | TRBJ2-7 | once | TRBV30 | CAWTVPLLGLFSYEQYF | TGTGCCTGGACTGTTCCCCTGTTGGGACTCTTCTCCTACGAGCAGTACTTC
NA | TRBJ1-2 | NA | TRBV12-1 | CASSTMRRSVYGYTF | TGTGCCAGCAGCACGATGCGGCGTAGTGTCTATGGCTACACCTTC
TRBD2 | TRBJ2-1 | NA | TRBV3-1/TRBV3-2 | CASSKTSGSAGNEQFF | TGTGCCAGCAGCAAAACTAGCGGGAGTGCCGGGAATGAGCAGTTCTTC